This TCR beta chain was found in a study of molecular identifiers for immune sequencing clone quantification. Study observations and caveats: Detectable among some 1 million naive cells, according to reports, was Jurkat TCR RNA spiked in from one cell. Over 98% of CMV-specific effector molecules, but under 1% of naive ones, were in clones above 20 copies.

In germline, CDR1 is MNHEY, CDR2 SVGAGI. CDR3 size: 14 residues. The V end lost 4 bases, the J end lost 0 bases, and 8 bases lay between the germline ends. In its sample, this clonotype was seen a few times. Its antigen is still unknown. In TCRdb, the PCR reads were re-called with MiXCR into one record per CDR3 protein. The sample lists a few hundred thousand distinct CDR3 sequences, about 20% occurring once. The clonotype originates from a human donor in good health. Some libraries in this study had Jurkat cell RNA spiked in. V and J are TRBV6-5 and TRBJ2-3; D might be TRBD2 (5 bases). Sample: naive CD8+ T cells from blood, with Jurkat cell RNA spiked in. Subset denoted: FACS-sorted CD8+CD4-CCR7+CD45RA+ naive T cells. CDR3 residues: CASSWRISTDTQYF. In nucleotides, the CDR3 is TGTGCCAGCAGTTGGAGGATTAGCACAGATACGCAGTATTTT.